Listed below are T cell receptor beta chains from one sample, sequenced in a study of blood T cells in healthy people across ages. TCRdb processed the 5' RACE reads anew with MiXCR; each CDR3 protein has one entry. The sample has approximately 580,000 distinct CDR3 sequences; less than 25% are singletons. The same data also went into a second study, on T cells of mothers and their children.

The specimen was blood. These TCRs come from a boy between 10 and 17 years old in good health. Both conserved end residues are part of each CDR3. Fields, in order: J gene, D gene, clone size, V gene, CDR3 DNA, CDR3 protein. A D gene is named only where the DNA matches it firmly. Rows give clone size only sometimes, using once, few, many, or a class for an expanded clone.

J gene: TRBJ2-1; D gene: TRBD2; clone size: .; V gene: TRBV18; CDR3 DNA: TGTGCCAGCTCACCATTGAGAGTGCGGGAGTTCTACAATGAGCAGTTCTTC; CDR3 protein: CASSPLRVREFYNEQFF
J gene: TRBJ1-1; D gene: TRBD1; clone size: .; V gene: TRBV12-3/TRBV12-4; CDR3 DNA: TGTGCCAGCAGGAAGAATACAGGGGGGAGTACTGAAGCTTTCTTT; CDR3 protein: CASRKNTGGSTEAFF
J gene: TRBJ2-4; D gene: .; clone size: .; V gene: TRBV29-1; CDR3 DNA: TGCAGCGGGGGACGGACGCTAGCCAAAAACATTCAGTACTTC; CDR3 protein: CSGGRTLAKNIQYF
J gene: TRBJ2-5; D gene: .; clone size: few; V gene: TRBV7-9; CDR3 DNA: TGTGCCAGCAGCTTAAGGGGGACTCAAGAGACCCAGTACTTC; CDR3 protein: CASSLRGTQETQYF
J gene: TRBJ2-5; D gene: TRBD1; clone size: .; V gene: TRBV10-3; CDR3 DNA: TGTGCCACCAACACGGGACAGGGCCAAGAGACCCAGTACTTC; CDR3 protein: CATNTGQGQETQYF
J gene: TRBJ2-7; D gene: TRBD2; clone size: .; V gene: TRBV27; CDR3 DNA: TGTGCCAGCCGCAAGCGGGGGGGCTACGAGCAGTACTTC; CDR3 protein: CASRKRGGYEQYF
J gene: TRBJ1-1; D gene: TRBD1; clone size: once; V gene: TRBV30; CDR3 DNA: TGTGCCTGGAGTCCGACAGGGCCTGAAGCTTTCTTT; CDR3 protein: CAWSPTGPEAFF
J gene: TRBJ2-7; D gene: .; clone size: few; V gene: TRBV28; CDR3 DNA: TGTGCCAGCAGGCCTAGAGCGCCGAAGGAGGGGGGTGAAAGCTCCTACGAGCAGTACTTC; CDR3 protein: CASRPRAPKEGGESSYEQYF
J gene: TRBJ1-3; D gene: .; clone size: .; V gene: TRBV7-9; CDR3 DNA: TGTGCCAGCAGCGCTATTGTAAGGGCCAGCTCTGGAAACACCATATATTTT; CDR3 protein: CASSAIVRASSGNTIYF
J gene: TRBJ2-7; D gene: TRBD2; clone size: few; V gene: TRBV3-1; CDR3 DNA: TGTGCCAGCAGCCAAGAAATGAGGCGGCGGGGGTTCTCCTACGAGCAGTACTTC; CDR3 protein: CASSQEMRRRGFSYEQYF
J gene: TRBJ1-4; D gene: .; clone size: .; V gene: TRBV18; CDR3 DNA: TGTGCCAGCTCACCTAGAACAGGATTGGACGAAAAACTGTTTTTT; CDR3 protein: CASSPRTGLDEKLFF
J gene: TRBJ2-7; D gene: .; clone size: .; V gene: TRBV12-3/TRBV12-4; CDR3 DNA: TGTGCCAGCAGTCCCCCCGGGACTTTTTCCTACGAGCAGTACTTC; CDR3 protein: CASSPPGTFSYEQYF
J gene: TRBJ2-7; D gene: TRBD1; clone size: few; V gene: TRBV7-8; CDR3 DNA: TGTGCCAGCAGCTTAGGACGACAGGGCCATCGCTACGAGCAGTACTTC; CDR3 protein: CASSLGRQGHRYEQYF
J gene: TRBJ1-2; D gene: .; clone size: .; V gene: TRBV2; CDR3 DNA: TGTGCCAGCATAAGATCAAACCGTGGGGGGGGCACAACGACTTATGGCTACACCTTC; CDR3 protein: CASIRSNRGGGTTTYGYTF
J gene: TRBJ1-4; D gene: .; clone size: .; V gene: TRBV4-3; CDR3 DNA: TGCGCCAGCAGCCAAGGGGGCAGGGGTAATGAAAAACTGTTTTTT; CDR3 protein: CASSQGGRGNEKLFF
J gene: TRBJ2-5; D gene: TRBD2; clone size: many; V gene: TRBV7-9; CDR3 DNA: TGTGCCAGCAGCTCCACTAGCGGGAGCATAGAGACCCAGTACTTC; CDR3 protein: CASSSTSGSIETQYF
J gene: TRBJ2-7; D gene: TRBD2; clone size: .; V gene: TRBV9; CDR3 DNA: TGTGCCAGCAACGAGGGGCTAGCGGACTACGAGCAGTACTTC; CDR3 protein: CASNEGLADYEQYF
J gene: TRBJ2-7; D gene: .; clone size: .; V gene: TRBV27; CDR3 DNA: TGTGCCAGCAGTTGGGCAGGGGGGGTTACCTACGAGCAGTACTTC; CDR3 protein: CASSWAGGVTYEQYF
J gene: TRBJ1-1; D gene: TRBD1; clone size: .; V gene: TRBV2; CDR3 DNA: TGTGCCAGCAGGAACCGGGACAGGGACCTCTTCGGGGGGAAGAACACTGAAGCTTTCTTT; CDR3 protein: CASRNRDRDLFGGKNTEAFF
J gene: TRBJ1-3; D gene: .; clone size: .; V gene: TRBV7-2; CDR3 DNA: TGTGCCAGCAGCTCTAACCGAAACACCATATATTTT; CDR3 protein: CASSSNRNTIYF
J gene: TRBJ2-7; D gene: TRBD1; clone size: few; V gene: TRBV7-2; CDR3 DNA: TGTGCCAGCAGCTGGCCCGGGACAGGGGGCCGCGAGCAGTACTTC; CDR3 protein: CASSWPGTGGREQYF
J gene: TRBJ2-1; D gene: .; clone size: few; V gene: TRBV3-1; CDR3 DNA: TGTGCCAGCAGCCAAGAAGGGTTGGGGTACAATGAGCAGTTCTTC; CDR3 protein: CASSQEGLGYNEQFF
J gene: TRBJ2-1; D gene: .; clone size: few; V gene: TRBV11-3; CDR3 DNA: TGTGCCAGCAGCTTCCCTGGACTGGGCCAGAATGAGCAGTTCTTC; CDR3 protein: CASSFPGLGQNEQFF
J gene: TRBJ1-1; D gene: .; clone size: .; V gene: TRBV9; CDR3 DNA: TGTGCCAGCAGCCCCTCGGGGGGCCGCGGCACTGAAGCTTTCTTT; CDR3 protein: CASSPSGGRGTEAFF
J gene: TRBJ2-7; D gene: .; clone size: few; V gene: TRBV5-1; CDR3 DNA: TGCGCCAGCAGCTTGGGGGCAGCCTGGAGCTCCTACGAGCAGTACTTC; CDR3 protein: CASSLGAAWSSYEQYF
J gene: TRBJ2-3; D gene: TRBD2; clone size: .; V gene: TRBV18; CDR3 DNA: TGTGCCAGCTCACGCCGGGACTACTCGGATTTT; CDR3 protein: CASSRRDYSDF
J gene: TRBJ1-4; D gene: .; clone size: many; V gene: TRBV29-1; CDR3 DNA: TGCAGCGTTCTGAGGGAGGAAGAAAAACTGTTTTTT; CDR3 protein: CSVLREEEKLFF
J gene: TRBJ2-5; D gene: .; clone size: few; V gene: TRBV5-1; CDR3 DNA: TGCGCCAGCAGCAACCGACTTCCTATGGGAGAGACCCAGTACTTC; CDR3 protein: CASSNRLPMGETQYF
J gene: TRBJ2-5; D gene: .; clone size: .; V gene: TRBV20-1; CDR3 DNA: TGCAGTGCTCCGTCGTTTGAGACCCAGTACTTC; CDR3 protein: CSAPSFETQYF
J gene: TRBJ1-2; D gene: TRBD1; clone size: .; V gene: TRBV27; CDR3 DNA: TGTGCCAGCAGTCCCCGACAGGGCGGCTACACCTTC; CDR3 protein: CASSPRQGGYTF
J gene: TRBJ1-1; D gene: .; clone size: few; V gene: TRBV11-2; CDR3 DNA: TGTGCCAGCAGCCGCGCCGGGGGGGACACTGAAGCTTTCTTT; CDR3 protein: CASSRAGGDTEAFF
J gene: TRBJ2-1; D gene: TRBD2; clone size: many; V gene: TRBV6-1; CDR3 DNA: TGTGCCAGCATCCCCGAAGGGACTAGCGAGTTGAATGAGCAGTTCTTC; CDR3 protein: CASIPEGTSELNEQFF